Below are 15 T cell receptor beta chains sequenced from a single sample in a study of control samples from healthy donors and cancer patients. Produced via immunoSEQ multiplex PCR; TCRdb's table is partial and in-frame only. The sample records about 79,000 clones, over 85% being singletons. Sample: PBMCs. All receptors come from a woman aged 40 to 55 with lung cancer.

This clone appeared a single time. The rearrangement uses TRBV6-5 and TRBJ1-2, with D tentatively TRBD1 (5 bases). Germline-derived CDR1 and CDR2 are MNHEY and SVGAGI. V lost 6 bases and J 8 bases, leaving 13 bases between the germline ends. The CDR3 sequence is 12 residues long. CDR3: CASRNGGEGYTF. DNA for the CDR3: TGTGCCAGCAGGAATGGGGGAGAGGGCTACACCTTC.

This sequence joins TRBV29-1 and TRBJ2-3; a possible D gene is TRBD2 (6 bases). V was pared by 4 bases and J by 2 bases, with 10 bases between. This CDR3 spans 13 amino acids. Germline lookup yields CDR1 SQVTM and CDR2 ANQGSEA. The CDR3: CSVGGLSTDTQYF. The CDR3 DNA reads TGCAGCGTTGGGGGACTTTCCACAGATACGCAGTATTTT.

The chain combines TRBV5-1 with TRBJ1-3; tentative D call: TRBD1 (6 bases). V was clipped by 5 bases and J by 0 bases, with 15 bases between them. The germline V gene encodes CDR1 SGHRS and CDR2 YFSETQ. CDR3 length equals 16 residues. The CDR3 region is CASSDGDRNSGNTIYF. The CDR3 DNA reads as TGCGCCAGCAGTGACGGAGACAGGAACTCTGGAAACACCATATATTTT.

The chain is built from TRBV28 and TRBJ1-4; D is uncertain. CDR1 and CDR2 (germline): MDHEN, SYDVKM. This CDR3 region has 17 residues. With 4 bases removed from V and 6 bases from J, the gap between germline ends came to 21 bases. The CDR3 here is CASSSPASRGRYEKLFF. CDR3 in DNA: TGTGCCAGCAGTTCCCCCGCAAGTCGAGGCCGTTATGAAAAACTGTTTTTT.

This clone has a single count. The chain is built from TRBV9 and TRBJ2-1, with 8 bases fitting TRBD2. The CDR3 covers 16 residues. Germline-derived CDR1 and CDR2 are SGDLS and YYNGEE. V shed 0 bases, J shed 0 bases, and the junction held 2 bases outside the gene matches. CDR3 coding DNA: TGTGCCAGCAGCGTAGGCGGGGGGAGCTCCTACAATGAGCAGTTCTTC. Residues: CASSVGGGSSYNEQFF. Full variable domain (remainder filled in from reference TRBV9 and TRBJ2-1): DSGVTQTPKHLITATGQRVTLRCSPRSGDLSVYWYQQSLDQGLQFLIQYYNGEERAKGNILERFSAQQFPDLHSELNLSSLELGDSALYFCASSVGGGSSYNEQFFGPGTRLTVL.

This chain connects TRBV28 to TRBJ1-5; D call uncertain. Germline-derived CDR1 and CDR2 are MDHEN and SYDVKM. CDR3 length: 16 amino acids. V lost 3 bases and J lost 2, with 14 bases in between. CDR3 sequence reads: CASSFLDQAGNQPQHF. In DNA, the CDR3 is TGTGCCAGCAGTTTTTTGGACCAGGCAGGCAATCAGCCCCAGCATTTT.

V is TRBV5-5 and J is TRBJ1-1, with 9 positions matching TRBD1. The CDR3 is 14 residues long. Germline V gene sequence: CDR1 SGHKS, CDR2 YYEKEE (reference sequence). Unmatched junction bases numbered 7, after V lost 4 bases and J lost 6 bases. The CDR3 DNA sequence: TGTGCCAGCAGCCTTGGAAACAGGGGGCCTGAAGCTTTCTTT. Its translation: CASSLGNRGPEAFF.

This clone was recorded a few times. The chain employs TRBV4-1 and TRBJ1-1; 8 positions match TRBD1. The CDR3 is 14 residues long. Germline V gene data show CDR1 as MGHRA and CDR2 as YSYEKL. J gave up 5 bases and V 1 base, and 3 bases lay outside the gene matches. The CDR3 DNA is TGCGCCAGCAGCCAAGGGACAGGGAGGACTGAAGCTTTCTTT. Translation: CASSQGTGRTEAFF.

The gene calls are TRBV7-2 and TRBJ1-1; D unclear. The length of the CDR3 is 17 residues. The germline gives CDR1 SGHTA, CDR2 FQGNSA. V was clipped by 4 bases and J by 1 base, with 19 bases between them. The CDR3 reads CASSSYATLAANTEAFF. The CDR3 bases are TGTGCCAGCAGCTCCTACGCAACCCTGGCGGCGAACACTGAAGCTTTCTTT.

The rearrangement uses TRBV12-3 or TRBV12-4 and TRBJ1-6; no definite D call. The germline V and J ends were trimmed by 8 bases and 7 bases, with 12 bases remaining between them. The CDR3 contains 13 residues. The CDR3 spells CASSSTENSPLHF. CDR3 in DNA: TGTGCCAGCTCAAGTACAGAAAATTCACCCCTCCACTTT.

The CDR3 region has the DNA TGTGCCAGCAGTTGGGACAGGATCACTGAAGCTTTCTTT. The encoded protein is CASSWDRITEAFF. The rearrangement links TRBV11-2 to TRBJ1-1; 8 nucleotides line up with TRBD1. J gave up 4 bases and V 6 bases, and 4 bases lay outside the gene matches. Germline assignment: CDR1 SGHAT and CDR2 FQNNGV. The CDR3 loop spans 13 amino acids.

The rearrangement joins TRBV7-2 to TRBJ1-1, with a possible D match to TRBD1 (5 bases). The ends were cut back, 8 bases at V and 1 base at J, with 23 bases in the middle. The CDR3 has 17 residues. Germline assignment: CDR1 SGHTA and CDR2 FQGNSA. CDR3 protein: CASQSPGTPYPNTEAFF. CDR3 DNA: TGTGCCAGCCAATCCCCCGGGACTCCATACCCGAACACTGAAGCTTTCTTT.

This clone was recorded once. Other DNA sequences in this sample translate to the same CDR3. The J gene is TRBJ2-1, the V gene TRBV27, with 10 bases lining up with TRBD2. Germline CDR1 MNHEY, CDR2 SMNVEV (reference sequence). V lost 6 bases and J lost 1; bases outside the gene matches: 0. CDR3 length: 14 residues. The CDR3 is CASRLAGSYNEQFF. The DNA of the CDR3 is TGTGCCAGCAGACTAGCGGGGTCCTACAATGAGCAGTTCTTC.

The chain uses TRBV19 and TRBJ1-2; D remains ambiguous. The germline gives CDR1 LNHDA, CDR2 SQIVND (reference sequence). V was clipped by 4 bases and J by 6 bases, with 18 bases between them. This CDR3 has 15 residues. CDR3 protein: CASSRVYNMIDGYTF. CDR3 DNA: TGTGCCAGTAGTAGGGTTTATAACATGATCGATGGCTACACCTTC.

This sequence joins TRBV5-1 and TRBJ2-5; TRBD1 might be the D (6 bases). The CDR3 contains 16 residues. Germline V lookup: CDR1 SGHRS, CDR2 YFSETQ. Trimming took 4 bases from V and 4 from J, leaving 20 bases between them. The CDR3 spells CASSLRRTVVSETQYF. For the CDR3, the DNA is TGCGCCAGCAGCCTACGGAGGACAGTGGTCTCAGAGACCCAGTACTTC.